Listed here are 19 T cell receptor beta chains from one sample, sequenced in a study of T cells after posttransplantation cyclophosphamide. Treatment was busulfan-fludarabine conditioning, a marrow graft, and cyclophosphamide on days +3 and +4. Sequencing was performed with immunoSEQ multiplex PCR; in TCRdb, only in-frame clones are kept and a portion is missing. The sample lists 8,500 to 13,000 clones, approximately 80% occurring once. The sample consisted of PBMCs, taken after allogeneic stem cell transplant with posttransplant cyclophosphamide. The source of these receptors is a female patient in her fifties or sixties who received an allogeneic stem cell transplant from a related donor, was CMV-positive, and had no GVHD. The T cells may come from the graft donor.

There are a few counts of this clone. The CDR3 region has the DNA TGTGCCAGCAGTGAATCAAGGGGAGACAGGGGGCTAGCTTTCTTT. Its protein product is CASSESRGDRGLAFF. This rearrangement joins TRBV6-1 to TRBJ1-1; TRBD1 matches at 10 bases. Per germline, CDR1 MNHNS and CDR2 SASEGT. The trim removed 2 bases at V and 10 bases at J, leaving 10 bases unmatched. There are 15 residues in the CDR3.

This clone was counted a few times. The chain links TRBV5-5 to TRBJ1-1; 10 bases align to TRBD1. Germline V CDR1 and CDR2: SGHKS, YYEKEE (reference sequence). The length of the CDR3 is 15 residues. V shed 2 bases, J shed 4 bases, and the junction held 5 bases outside the gene matches. The CDR3 bases are TGTGCCAGCAGCTTATGGACAGGGGGTGTCACTGAAGCTTTCTTT. This sequence encodes CASSLWTGGVTEAFF.

This chain uses TRBV19 with TRBJ2-3; 7 bases map to TRBD2. This CDR3 is built from 15 residues. Germline loops: CDR1 LNHDA, CDR2 SQIVND (reference sequence). J gave up 0 bases and V 4 bases, and 4 bases lay outside the gene matches. The CDR3 here is CASSNWRGSTDTQYF. CDR3 in DNA: TGTGCCAGTAGTAACTGGCGGGGGAGCACAGATACGCAGTATTTT.

The rearrangement uses TRBV9 and TRBJ1-2; D not certain. Germline V gene data show CDR1 as SGDLS and CDR2 as YYNGEE. The CDR3 contains 15 residues. V gave up 0 bases and J gave up 8 bases, with 17 bases separating them. CDR3 region: CASSVGGPVAFGYTF. As DNA, the CDR3 is TGTGCCAGCAGCGTAGGAGGCCCTGTGGCGTTCGGCTACACCTTC. The entire variable domain, with the rest obtained from reference TRBV9 and TRBJ1-2, is as follows: DSGVTQTPKHLITATGQRVTLRCSPRSGDLSVYWYQQSLDQGLQFLIQYYNGEERAKGNILERFSAQQFPDLHSELNLSSLELGDSALYFCASSVGGPVAFGYTFGSGTRLTVV.

The chain couples TRBV18 to TRBJ1-2, with a weak D call TRBD1 (5 bases). The CDR3 totals 15 residues. Germline V gives CDR1 KGHSH, CDR2 LQKENI. Trimming took off 2 bases at V and 5 bases at J, with 15 bases between the two ends. The CDR3 bases are TGTGCCAGCTCACCAGGGGCCGTCCCCTATTATGGCTACACCTTC. Amino acid sequence: CASSPGAVPYYGYTF.

The chain carries TRBV10-1 and TRBJ1-4; 7 nucleotides match TRBD1. The CDR3 consists of 15 residues. Germline V CDR1 and CDR2: WNHNN, SYGVQD (reference sequence). The V gene end was trimmed by 10 bases and the J gene end by 4 bases; junction bases not matched to a gene: 12. CDR3 sequence (DNA): TGCGCCACACTACACAGGGGTAGGGATAATGAAAAACTGTTTTTT. Encoded protein: CATLHRGRDNEKLFF.

The gene calls are TRBV29-1 and TRBJ1-1; no definite D call. There are 11 residues in the CDR3. V was trimmed by 5 bases and J by 1 base, leaving 5 bases between them. Germline V lookup: CDR1 SQVTM, CDR2 ANQGSEA. The CDR3 sequence: CSVPRNTEAFF. The DNA for the CDR3 is TGCAGCGTTCCCAGGAACACTGAAGCTTTCTTT. The full variable domain, rest sourced from reference TRBV29-1 and TRBJ1-1, is SAVISQKPSRDICQRGTSLTIQCQVDSQVTMMFWYRQQPGQSLTLIATANQGSEATYESGFVIDKFPISRPNLTFSTLTVSNMSPEDSSIYLCSVPRNTEAFFGQGTRLTVV.

The chain couples TRBV5-1 to TRBJ2-5; 8 nucleotides line up with TRBD1. The CDR3 extends over 16 amino acids. V was pared by 4 bases and J by 1 base, with 9 bases of the junction left unmatched. Per germline, CDR1 SGHRS and CDR2 YFSETQ. The CDR3 coding sequence is TGCGCCAGCAGCACTTCAGGGGGCTCCTCCCAAGAGACCCAGTACTTC. Translated, it gives CASSTSGGSSQETQYF.

In regard to this clone: One end of the junction fails to match germline, which may point to a read error. This chain links TRBV7-9 with TRBJ2-5; a weak D match, TRBD1 (6 bases). Germline loops: CDR1 SEHNR, CDR2 FQNEAQ (reference sequence). This CDR3 is 15 amino acids long. Here the CDR3 reads CAGSWTLGAGETQYF. As DNA, the CDR3 is TGTGCCGGCAGCTGGACGCTGGGGGCGGGAGAGACCCAGTACTTC.

This chain uses TRBV21-1 with TRBJ2-7; TRBD2, the table's D call, lacks a check against the DNA. TRBV21-1 is flagged as a pseudogene. The CDR3 is made up of 17 amino acids. The CDR3 DNA follows: TGTGCCAGCAGCAAAGCGCTTTTCGGGGGGCGCGCGTACGAGCAGTACTTC. Amino acid sequence: CASSKALFGGRAYEQYF.

The V call is TRBV5-1, the J call TRBJ2-1; 10 nucleotides match TRBD1. Germline CDR1 reads SGHRS; CDR2 reads YFSETQ. With V trimmed by 0 bases and J by 8 bases, 8 bases remained unmatched. The CDR3 is 16 amino acids. The CDR3 region is CASSLGGGTGEHEQFF. The CDR3 DNA reads as TGCGCCAGCAGCTTGGGAGGCGGGACAGGGGAGCATGAGCAGTTCTTC.

The chain combines TRBV7-2 with TRBJ2-7; TRBD2 agrees at 7 bases. The CDR3 totals 14 residues. V trimming: 0 bases; J trimming: 4 bases; junction bases outside the gene matches: 3. From germline, CDR1 is SGHTA and CDR2 FQGNSA. CDR3 DNA sequence: TGTGCCAGCAGCTTAGCGGGGGGGAGATACGAGCAGTACTTC. It specifies CASSLAGGRYEQYF.

The chain is built from TRBV9 and TRBJ1-4, with D possibly TRBD1 on 6 matching bases. Germline values: CDR1 SGDLS, CDR2 YYNGEE. The germline V and J ends were trimmed by 6 bases and 8 bases, with 20 bases remaining between them. CDR3 length: 15 amino acids. The CDR3: CASNPMGANGEKLFF. CDR3 in DNA: TGTGCCAGCAACCCAATGGGGGCGAATGGCGAAAAACTGTTTTTT.

The chain has TRBV11-3 and TRBJ2-1; 8 nucleotides agree with TRBD1. CDR3 length: 18 amino acids. With V trimmed by 5 bases and J by 3 bases, 15 bases remained unmatched. Per germline, CDR1 SGHNT and CDR2 YENEEA. The chain's CDR3 is CASSPPLSTGASYNEQFF. The CDR3 nucleotides read TGTGCCAGCAGCCCCCCTTTATCGACAGGGGCGAGCTACAATGAGCAGTTCTTC.

This clone was seen more than once but under ten times. The genes are TRBV7-8 and TRBJ2-1; tentatively, D is TRBD1 (5 bases). The V and J ends lost 1 base and 10 bases respectively, with 5 bases between them. CDR3 length equals 11 residues. The germline V gene has CDR1 SGHVS and CDR2 FQNEAQ. In DNA form, the CDR3 reads TGTGCCAGCAGCTTAGAGGGGGAGCAGTTCTTC. Translating gives CASSLEGEQFF. The whole variable domain, filled in from reference TRBV7-8 and TRBJ2-1, reads GAGVSQSPRYKVAKRGQDVALRCDPISGHVSLFWYQQALGQGPEFLTYFQNEAQLDKSGLPSDRFFAERPEGSVSTLKIQRTQQEDSAVYLCASSLEGEQFFGPGTRLTVL.

This clone occurred a few times. The chain joins TRBV4-1 to TRBJ2-7, with TRBD1 matching 8 bases. Germline loops: CDR1 MGHRA, CDR2 YSYEKL. The CDR3 runs 16 residues. The junction had 9 bases not matched to a gene; V was cut back by 4 bases and J by 1 base. CDR3 nucleotides: TGCGCCAGCAGCCGGGGAGAGGGGGACAGGTCCTACGAGCAGTACTTC. Translated, it gives CASSRGEGDRSYEQYF.

The rearrangement uses TRBV9 and TRBJ2-3, with TRBD1 matching over 8 bases. With V trimmed by 4 bases and J by 0 bases, 7 bases remained unmatched. The germline V gene encodes CDR1 SGDLS and CDR2 YYNGEE. The CDR3 totals 16 residues. The CDR3 DNA is TGTGCCAGCAGCTTCCCGGACAGGGTCAGCACAGATACGCAGTATTTT. Its protein product is CASSFPDRVSTDTQYF.

This clone was seen just once. The chain joins TRBV5-1 to TRBJ2-1; maybe TRBD2 (6 bases). Deletions cut 0 bases from V and 10 bases from J, with 14 bases between. Looked up from germline, CDR1 is SGHRS and CDR2 is YFSETQ. This CDR3 has 14 amino acids. The CDR3 DNA follows: TGCGCCAGCAGCTTGGTTCCGGGGGAAGGAGAGCAGTTCTTC. The encoded protein is CASSLVPGEGEQFF.

The V gene is TRBV18, the J gene TRBJ2-3, with D possibly TRBD2 on 7 matching bases. V lost 2 bases to trimming and J lost 0 bases, with 9 bases between them. Germline-derived CDR1 and CDR2 are KGHSH and LQKENI. The CDR3 loop spans 15 amino acids. CDR3: CASSPAGASTDTQYF. In DNA, the CDR3 is TGTGCCAGCTCACCAGCGGGGGCAAGCACAGATACGCAGTATTTT.